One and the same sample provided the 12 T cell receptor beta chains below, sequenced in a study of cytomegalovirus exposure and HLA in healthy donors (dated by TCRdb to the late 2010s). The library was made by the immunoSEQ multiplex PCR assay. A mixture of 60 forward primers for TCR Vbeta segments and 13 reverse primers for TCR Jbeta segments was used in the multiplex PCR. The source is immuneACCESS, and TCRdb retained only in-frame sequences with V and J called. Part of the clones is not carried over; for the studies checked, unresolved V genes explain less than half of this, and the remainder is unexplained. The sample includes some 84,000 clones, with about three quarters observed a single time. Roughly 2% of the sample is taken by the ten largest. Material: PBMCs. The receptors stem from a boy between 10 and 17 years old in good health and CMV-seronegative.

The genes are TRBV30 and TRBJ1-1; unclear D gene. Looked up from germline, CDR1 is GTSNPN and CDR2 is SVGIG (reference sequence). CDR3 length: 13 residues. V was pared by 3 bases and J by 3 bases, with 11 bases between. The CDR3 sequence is CAWRDTEYTEAFF. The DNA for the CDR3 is TGTGCCTGGAGAGACACAGAGTACACTGAAGCTTTCTTT.

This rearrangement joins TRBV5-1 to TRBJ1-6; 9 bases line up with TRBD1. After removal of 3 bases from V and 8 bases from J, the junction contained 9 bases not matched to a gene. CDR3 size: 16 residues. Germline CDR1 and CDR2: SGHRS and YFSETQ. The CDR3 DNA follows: TGCGCCAGCAGCTCCCCCTACCGGGACAGGGATTCACCCCTCCACTTT. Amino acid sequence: CASSSPYRDRDSPLHF.

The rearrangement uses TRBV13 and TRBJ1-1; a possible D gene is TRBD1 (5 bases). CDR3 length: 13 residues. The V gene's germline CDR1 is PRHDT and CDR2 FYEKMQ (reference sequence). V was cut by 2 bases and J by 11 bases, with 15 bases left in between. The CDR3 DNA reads TGTGCCAGCAGCTTAAACCAGTGGGGCAATGCTTTCTTT. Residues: CASSLNQWGNAFF.

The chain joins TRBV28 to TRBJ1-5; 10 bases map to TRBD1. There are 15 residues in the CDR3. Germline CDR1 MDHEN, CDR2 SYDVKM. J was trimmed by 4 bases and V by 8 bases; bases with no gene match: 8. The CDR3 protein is CASGDRGLGNQPQHF. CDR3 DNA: TGTGCCAGCGGTGACAGGGGGCTTGGAAATCAGCCCCAGCATTTT. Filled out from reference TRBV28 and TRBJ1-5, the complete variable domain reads DVKVTQSSRYLVKRTGEKVFLECVQDMDHENMFWYRQDPGLGLRLIYFSYDVKMKEKGDIPEGYSVSREKKERFSLILESASTNQTSMYLCASGDRGLGNQPQHFGDGTRLSIL.

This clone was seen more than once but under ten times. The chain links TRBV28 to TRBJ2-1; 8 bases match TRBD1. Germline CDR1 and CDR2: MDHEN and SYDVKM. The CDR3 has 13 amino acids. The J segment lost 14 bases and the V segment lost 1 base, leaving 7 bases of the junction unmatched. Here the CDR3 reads CASSLSTRGHEFF. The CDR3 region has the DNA TGTGCCAGCAGTTTATCTACCAGGGGGCACGAGTTCTTC.

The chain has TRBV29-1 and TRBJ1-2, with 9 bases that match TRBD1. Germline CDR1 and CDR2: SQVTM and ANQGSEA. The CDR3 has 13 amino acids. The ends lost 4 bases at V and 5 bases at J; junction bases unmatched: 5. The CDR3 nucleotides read TGCAGCGTTGTAACAGGGGGCGAGTATGGCTACACCTTC. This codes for CSVVTGGEYGYTF.

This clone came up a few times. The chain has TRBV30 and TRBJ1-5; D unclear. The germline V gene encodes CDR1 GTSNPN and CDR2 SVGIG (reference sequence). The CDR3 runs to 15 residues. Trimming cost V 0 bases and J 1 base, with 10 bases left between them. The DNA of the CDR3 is TGTGCCTGGAGTGTATCCGGAGGCAGCAATCAGCCCCAGCATTTT. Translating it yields CAWSVSGGSNQPQHF.

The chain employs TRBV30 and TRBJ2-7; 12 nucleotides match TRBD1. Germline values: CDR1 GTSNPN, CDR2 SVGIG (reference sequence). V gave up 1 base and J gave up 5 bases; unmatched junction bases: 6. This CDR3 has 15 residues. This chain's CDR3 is CAWSAGTGGRDEQYF. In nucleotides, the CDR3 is TGTGCCTGGAGTGCCGGGACAGGGGGCCGGGACGAGCAGTACTTC.

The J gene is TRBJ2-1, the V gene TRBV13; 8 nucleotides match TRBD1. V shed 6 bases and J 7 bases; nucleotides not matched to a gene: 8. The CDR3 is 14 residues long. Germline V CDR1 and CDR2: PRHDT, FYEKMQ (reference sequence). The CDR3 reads CASRTGANLNEQFF. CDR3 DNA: TGTGCCAGCAGGACAGGGGCGAATTTGAATGAGCAGTTCTTC.

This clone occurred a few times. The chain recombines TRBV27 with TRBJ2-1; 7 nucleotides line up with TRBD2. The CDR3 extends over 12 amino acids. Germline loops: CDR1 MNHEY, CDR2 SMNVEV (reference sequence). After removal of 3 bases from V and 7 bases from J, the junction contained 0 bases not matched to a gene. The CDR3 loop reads CASSFSGNEQFF. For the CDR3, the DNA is TGTGCCAGCAGTTTTAGCGGGAATGAGCAGTTCTTC.

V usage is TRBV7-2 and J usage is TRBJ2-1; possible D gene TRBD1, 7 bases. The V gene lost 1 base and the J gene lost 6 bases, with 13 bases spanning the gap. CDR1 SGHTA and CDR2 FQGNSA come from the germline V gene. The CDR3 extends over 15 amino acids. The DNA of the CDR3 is TGTGCCAGCAGCTTAGTCAGACAGGGAGGCAATGAGCAGTTCTTC. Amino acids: CASSLVRQGGNEQFF.

CDR3 sequence (DNA): TGTGCCATCAGTGAGTTCGTTAGGACAGGGCGAAATAGCAATCAGCCCCAGCATTTT. It codes for CAISEFVRTGRNSNQPQHF. This chain links TRBV10-3 with TRBJ1-5; TRBD1 matches at 8 bases. CDR1 and CDR2 from the germline V gene are ENHRY and SYGVKD. Trimming at V came to 1 base and at J to 0 bases, leaving 11 bases not matched to a gene. This CDR3 is 19 amino acids long.